The 30 T cell receptor beta chains in this list originate from one sample, sequenced in a study of blood T cell repertoires in COVID-19. The repertoire was sequenced with immunoSEQ multiplex PCR; TCRdb's copy has only in-frame clones and lacks some. The profile covers 55,000 to 65,000 clones, with under 85% appearing a single time and around 3.4% taken by the ten largest. The sequenced sample was peripheral blood. The origin of the receptors is a woman of 80 years or more with acute or convalescent COVID-19.

As DNA, the CDR3 is TGTGCCAGCAGTGTTAGTCTAGCGGGAAACAATGAGCAGTTCTTC. As protein: CASSVSLAGNNEQFF. The chain couples TRBV2 to TRBJ2-1; TRBD2 matches 9 bases. Germline CDR1 SNHLY, CDR2 FYNNEI. The junction had 6 bases not matched to a gene; V was cut back by 4 bases and J by 5 bases. The CDR3 is made up of 15 amino acids.

The chain employs TRBV6-5 and TRBJ2-1, with 7 bases that match TRBD1. V lost 3 bases, J lost 0 bases, and 2 bases stayed unmatched. Germline V lookup: CDR1 MNHEY, CDR2 SVGAGI. This CDR3 spans 15 amino acids. CDR3 protein: CASSYGQDSYNEQFF. The CDR3 DNA reads TGTGCCAGCAGTTATGGACAGGACTCCTACAATGAGCAGTTCTTC.

This clone appeared once. This chain connects TRBV19 to TRBJ1-4; TRBD1 aligns across 10 bases. Trimming cost V 10 bases and J 8 bases; bases outside gene matches: 13. CDR3 length equals 15 residues. The V gene's germline CDR1 is LNHDA and CDR2 SQIVND (reference sequence). The CDR3 is CATQAGTGVGEKLFF. The CDR3, as DNA: TGTGCCACTCAAGCCGGGACAGGGGTAGGGGAAAAACTGTTTTTT.

The chain couples TRBV30 to TRBJ2-4, with D perhaps matching TRBD1 (6 bases). CDR1 GTSNPN and CDR2 SVGIG come from the germline V gene (reference sequence). V gave up 3 bases and J gave up 6 bases, with 6 bases separating them. This CDR3 has 11 residues. Here the CDR3 DNA reads TGTGCCTGGAGACAGGGAAACATTCAGTACTTC. Amino acids: CAWRQGNIQYF.

V gene TRBV19 combines with J gene TRBJ2-3; D gene unclear. V lost 2 bases and J lost 6, with 9 bases in between. CDR3 length: 13 amino acids. CDR1 is LNHDA and CDR2 is SQIVND in the germline V gene (reference sequence). The CDR3: CASSIRSMDTQYF. CDR3 DNA: TGTGCCAGTAGTATAAGGAGCATGGATACGCAGTATTTT.

The chain joins TRBV4-2 to TRBJ2-1; 16 bases fit TRBD2. The J segment lost 7 bases and the V segment lost 0 bases, leaving 9 bases of the junction unmatched. Germline V gene data show CDR1 as LGHNA and CDR2 as YNFKEQ. There are 19 residues in the CDR3. In DNA, the CDR3 is TGTGCCAGCAGCCAAGATAGGGGACTAGCGGGGGGGCCTGGGAATGAGCAGTTCTTC. This gives the protein CASSQDRGLAGGPGNEQFF.

This clone was seen a handful of times. The rearrangement joins TRBV6-5 to TRBJ1-2; TRBD1 aligns across 7 bases. The ends lost 5 bases at V and 8 bases at J; junction bases unmatched: 11. This CDR3 has 14 amino acids. Germline loops: CDR1 MNHEY, CDR2 SVGAGI. DNA of the CDR3: TGTGCCAGCAGTCCTAGGGGACAGTTGAGGGGCTACACCTTC. Translation: CASSPRGQLRGYTF.

The rearrangement uses TRBV7-9 and TRBJ1-2, with 7 bases identical to TRBD1. The CDR3 totals 12 residues. In germline, CDR1 is SEHNR, CDR2 FQNEAQ (reference sequence). Unmatched junction bases numbered 6, after V lost 10 bases and J lost 4 bases. CDR3 residues: CATEQGTYGYTF. DNA of the CDR3: TGTGCCACCGAACAGGGGACCTATGGCTACACCTTC.

This chain's CDR3 is CASLERVGTGAGETQYF. In DNA form, the CDR3 reads TGTGCCAGCTTGGAAAGGGTCGGGACAGGGGCTGGAGAGACCCAGTACTTC. This chain joins TRBV27 and TRBJ2-5, with TRBD1 identical over 10 bases. The ends lost 8 bases at V and 4 bases at J; junction bases unmatched: 16. The CDR3 totals 17 residues. Germline CDR1 MNHEY, CDR2 SMNVEV (reference sequence).

The chain recombines TRBV7-2 with TRBJ2-2, with TRBD1 as a possible D gene (6 bases). The CDR3 consists of 15 residues. The V gene's germline CDR1 is SGHTA and CDR2 FQGNSA. Deletions cut 5 bases from V and 4 bases from J, with 14 bases between. The chain's CDR3 is CASSPQDRSTGELFF. CDR3 nucleotide sequence: TGTGCCAGCAGCCCCCAAGACAGGTCCACCGGGGAGCTGTTTTTT.

The V and J genes are TRBV30 and TRBJ2-5; perhaps TRBD1 as D (6 bases). The CDR3 extends over 13 amino acids. The V end lost 4 bases, the J end lost 5 bases, and 14 bases lay between the germline ends. Germline CDR1 GTSNPN, CDR2 SVGIG (reference sequence). The DNA of the CDR3 is TGTGCCTGGACCCCACAGGGTTTGGAGACCCAGTACTTC. It translates to CAWTPQGLETQYF.

V is TRBV29-1 and J is TRBJ1-2, with unresolved D. The CDR3 is 14 amino acids. The germline CDR1 and CDR2 sequences are SQVTM and ANQGSEA. V lost 6 bases and J 0 bases, leaving 14 bases between the germline ends. The CDR3 reads CSVATGEANYGYTF. Here the CDR3 DNA reads TGCAGCGTGGCCACGGGTGAAGCTAACTATGGCTACACCTTC. The full variable domain, rest sourced from reference TRBV29-1 and TRBJ1-2, is SAVISQKPSRDICQRGTSLTIQCQVDSQVTMMFWYRQQPGQSLTLIATANQGSEATYESGFVIDKFPISRPNLTFSTLTVSNMSPEDSSIYLCSVATGEANYGYTFGSGTRLTVV.

V is TRBV7-2 and J is TRBJ1-1; tentative D call: TRBD1 (5 bases). The CDR3 totals 14 residues. The ends were cut back, 2 bases at V and 1 base at J, with 8 bases in the middle. Germline assignment: CDR1 SGHTA and CDR2 FQGNSA. CDR3 protein: CASSLQGQNTEAFF. The CDR3 DNA is TGTGCCAGCAGCTTACAGGGCCAGAACACTGAAGCTTTCTTT.

This chain links TRBV6-5 with TRBJ1-1; the match to TRBD1 covers 11 bases. The CDR3 covers 13 residues. Germline loops: CDR1 MNHEY, CDR2 SVGAGI. Trimming cost V 6 bases and J 4 bases; bases outside gene matches: 1. The CDR3 nucleotides read TGTGCCAGCAGGGGACAGGGGGGCACTGAAGCTTTCTTT. Its protein is CASRGQGGTEAFF.

The V and J genes are TRBV7-6 and TRBJ2-5; TRBD2 agrees at 7 bases. Germline CDR1 is SGHVS and CDR2 is FNYEAQ. Unmatched junction bases numbered 7, after V lost 5 bases and J lost 1 base. The CDR3 runs to 15 residues. The CDR3 sequence: CASSLTSTAQETQYF. Written as DNA, the CDR3 is TGTGCCAGCAGCCTGACTAGCACAGCCCAAGAGACCCAGTACTTC.

The rearrangement joins TRBV9 to TRBJ2-1; TRBD2 aligns across 9 bases. Trimming took 4 bases from V and 7 from J; bases not matched to a gene: 3. This CDR3 comprises 13 residues. Per the germline V gene, CDR1 is SGDLS and CDR2 is YYNGEE. CDR3 protein: CASSPSGVNEQFF. The CDR3 coding sequence is TGTGCCAGCAGCCCTAGCGGGGTGAATGAGCAGTTCTTC.

The gene calls are TRBV14 and TRBJ2-3; D is perhaps TRBD2 (6 bases). The CDR3 sequence is 15 residues long. Per germline, CDR1 SGHDN and CDR2 FVKESK. Trimming removed 1 base from V and 0 bases from J, with 8 bases in between. The CDR3 region is CASSQGGASTDTQYF. The CDR3 DNA follows: TGTGCCAGCAGCCAAGGCGGGGCTAGCACAGATACGCAGTATTTT.

This clone was seen once. This rearrangement joins TRBV24-1 to TRBJ1-5; no clear D gene. The CDR3 runs 13 residues. CDR1 is KGHDR, CDR2 SFDVKD, per germline. The V end lost 6 bases, the J end lost 0 bases, and 5 bases lay between the germline ends. For the CDR3, the DNA is TGTGCCACCAGTCGGGGTAGCAATCAGCCCCAGCATTTT. It yields the protein CATSRGSNQPQHF.

The chain has TRBV3-1 (or the pseudogene TRBV3-2) and TRBJ2-7; 9 nucleotides align to TRBD2. The CDR3 runs 15 residues. V gave up 5 bases and J gave up 0 bases; unmatched junction bases: 5. Looked up from germline, CDR1 is LGHDT and CDR2 is YNNKEL (reference sequence). In DNA form, the CDR3 reads TGTGCCAGCAGCTTCCGGGGACTAGCCTCCTACGAGCAGTACTTC. It codes for CASSFRGLASYEQYF.

The chain joins TRBV27 to TRBJ1-1; TRBD1 is a possible D gene (5 bases). The CDR3 consists of 17 residues. The germline gives CDR1 MNHEY, CDR2 SMNVEV (reference sequence). V was trimmed by 2 bases and J by 0 bases, leaving 16 bases between them. The CDR3 is CASSLGFGGSLNTEAFF. The DNA for the CDR3 is TGTGCCAGCAGTTTAGGATTCGGGGGATCCCTGAACACTGAAGCTTTCTTT.

The V call is TRBV20-1, the J call TRBJ2-3; D is undetermined. Deletions cut 8 bases from V and 2 bases from J, with 8 bases between. This CDR3 is 11 amino acids long. Germline assignment: CDR1 DFQATT and CDR2 SNEGSKA (reference sequence). The CDR3 nucleotides read TGCAGTCCCGGGTTCACAGATACGCAGTATTTT. This sequence encodes CSPGFTDTQYF.

The chain uses TRBV5-1 and TRBJ2-2; D might be TRBD1 (7 bases). The CDR3 runs 14 residues. Trimming shortened V by 2 bases and J by 5 bases, and 10 bases separated the two germline ends. CDR1 is SGHRS, CDR2 YFSETQ, per germline. The CDR3 protein is CASSLPGGTGELFF. Written as DNA, the CDR3 is TGCGCCAGCAGCTTACCAGGGGGGACCGGGGAGCTGTTTTTT.

The chain joins TRBV12-5 to TRBJ2-3; 12 bases line up with TRBD2. Germline V gives CDR1 LGHNT, CDR2 FRNRAP. CDR3 size: 16 residues. J was trimmed by 0 bases and V by 2 bases; bases with no gene match: 0. The CDR3 region has the DNA TGTGCTAGTGGTTTGCTAGCGGGGGGGAGCACAGATACGCAGTATTTT. This sequence encodes CASGLLAGGSTDTQYF.

The chain carries TRBV6-5 and TRBJ1-3; D possibly corresponds to TRBD1 (5 bases). The V gene's germline CDR1 is MNHEY and CDR2 SVGAGI. The CDR3 totals 14 residues. V was shortened by 2 bases and J by 4 bases, with 9 bases between the two germline ends. In DNA, the CDR3 is TGTGCCAGCAGTTACAGGGGAACAGGAAACACCATATATTTT. It translates to CASSYRGTGNTIYF.

The chain combines TRBV27 with TRBJ2-2; 16 bases map to TRBD2. J gave up 5 bases and V 4 bases, and 10 bases lay outside the gene matches. The CDR3 runs to 19 residues. The germline V gene encodes CDR1 MNHEY and CDR2 SMNVEV (reference sequence). In nucleotides, the CDR3 is TGTGCCAGCAGTTCCTCGGGACTAGCGGGAGGGCCTATTACCGGGGAGCTGTTTTTT. Its translation is CASSSSGLAGGPITGELFF.

Only a few counts were recorded for this clone. The V gene is TRBV5-1, the J gene TRBJ1-4; D is undetermined. Per germline, CDR1 SGHRS and CDR2 YFSETQ. This CDR3 has 13 residues. V lost 2 bases and J lost 7, with 9 bases in between. The CDR3 loop reads CASSFSPGEKLFF. CDR3 bases: TGCGCCAGCAGCTTTTCCCCGGGTGAAAAACTGTTTTTT.

The chain combines TRBV27 with TRBJ2-1; TRBD2 might be the D (6 bases). CDR1 and CDR2 (germline): MNHEY, SMNVEV (reference sequence). Trimming removed 5 bases from V and 6 bases from J, with 20 bases in between. The CDR3 has 16 residues. This CDR3 is CASSPLGLLRSNEQFF. The CDR3 bases are TGTGCCAGCAGTCCGTTAGGACTACTCCGGAGCAATGAGCAGTTCTTC.

The chain is built from TRBV7-2 and TRBJ2-1; 10 bases map to TRBD2. The CDR3 runs to 14 residues. Germline values: CDR1 SGHTA, CDR2 FQGNSA. Unmatched junction bases numbered 4, after V lost 5 bases and J lost 6 bases. The CDR3 DNA sequence: TGTGCCAGCAGCCTGGGACTAGCGATCAATGAGCAGTTCTTC. Translation: CASSLGLAINEQFF.

J is TRBJ1-6 and V is TRBV19; TRBD1 matches 10 bases. The CDR3 is 18 amino acids. Trimming at V came to 5 bases and at J to 0 bases, leaving 7 bases not matched to a gene. CDR1 is LNHDA, CDR2 SQIVND, per germline (reference sequence). CDR3 amino acids: CASSPGQGSGSYNSPLHF. As DNA, the CDR3 is TGTGCCAGTAGTCCGGGACAGGGGTCAGGCTCCTATAATTCACCCCTCCACTTT.

The chain has TRBV30 and TRBJ1-2; weak D call: TRBD1 (6 bases). CDR3 length: 13 residues. Trimming removed 4 bases at V and 0 bases at J, with 9 bases between. CDR1 and CDR2 from the germline V gene are GTSNPN and SVGIG (reference sequence). DNA of the CDR3: TGTGCCTGGACCCCAGGGGCTAACTATGGCTACACCTTC. As protein: CAWTPGANYGYTF.